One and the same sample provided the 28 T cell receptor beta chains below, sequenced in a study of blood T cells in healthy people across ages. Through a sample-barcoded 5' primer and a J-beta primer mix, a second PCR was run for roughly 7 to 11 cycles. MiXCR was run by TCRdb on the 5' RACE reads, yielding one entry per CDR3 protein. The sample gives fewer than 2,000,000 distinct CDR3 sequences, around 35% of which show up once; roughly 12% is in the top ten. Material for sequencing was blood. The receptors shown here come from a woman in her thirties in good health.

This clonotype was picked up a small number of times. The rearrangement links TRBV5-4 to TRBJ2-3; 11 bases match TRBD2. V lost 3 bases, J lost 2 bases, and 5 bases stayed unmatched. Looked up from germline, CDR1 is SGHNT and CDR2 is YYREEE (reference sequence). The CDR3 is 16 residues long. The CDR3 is CASSWKLAGVTDTQYF. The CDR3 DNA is TGTGCCAGCAGCTGGAAACTAGCGGGGGTCACAGATACGCAGTATTTT.

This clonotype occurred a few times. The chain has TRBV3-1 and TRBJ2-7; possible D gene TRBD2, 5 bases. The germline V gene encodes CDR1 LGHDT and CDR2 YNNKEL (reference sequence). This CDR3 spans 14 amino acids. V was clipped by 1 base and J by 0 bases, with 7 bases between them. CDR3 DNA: TGTGCCAGCAGCCAAGTAGCGTACTCCTACGAGCAGTACTTC. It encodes CASSQVAYSYEQYF.

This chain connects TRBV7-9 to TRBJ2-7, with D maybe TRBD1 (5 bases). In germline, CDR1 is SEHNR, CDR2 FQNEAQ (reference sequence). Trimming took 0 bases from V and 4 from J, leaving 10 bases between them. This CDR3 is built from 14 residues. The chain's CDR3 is CASSLAKGIYEQYF. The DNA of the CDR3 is TGTGCCAGCAGCTTAGCGAAGGGGATTTACGAGCAGTACTTC.

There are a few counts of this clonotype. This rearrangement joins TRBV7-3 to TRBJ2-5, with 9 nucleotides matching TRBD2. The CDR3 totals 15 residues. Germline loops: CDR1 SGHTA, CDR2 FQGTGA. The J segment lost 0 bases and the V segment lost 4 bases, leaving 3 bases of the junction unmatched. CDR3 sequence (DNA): TGTGCCAGCAGCTCTACTAGCGGGTACCAAGAGACCCAGTACTTC. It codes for CASSSTSGYQETQYF.

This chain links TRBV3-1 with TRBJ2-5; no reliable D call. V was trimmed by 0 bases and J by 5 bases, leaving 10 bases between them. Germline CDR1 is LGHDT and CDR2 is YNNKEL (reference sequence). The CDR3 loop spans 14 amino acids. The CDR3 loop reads CASSQDNLEETQYF. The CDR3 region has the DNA TGTGCCAGCAGCCAAGATAACCTGGAGGAGACCCAGTACTTC.

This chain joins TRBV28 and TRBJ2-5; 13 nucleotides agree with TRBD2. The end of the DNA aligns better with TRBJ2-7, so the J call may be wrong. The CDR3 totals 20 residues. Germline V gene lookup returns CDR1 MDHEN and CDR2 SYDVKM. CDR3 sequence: CASSSQAGTSGKYKRYEQYF. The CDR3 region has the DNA TGTGCCAGCAGTTCCCAGGCTGGGACTAGCGGGAAATATAAACGCTACGAGCAGTACTTC.

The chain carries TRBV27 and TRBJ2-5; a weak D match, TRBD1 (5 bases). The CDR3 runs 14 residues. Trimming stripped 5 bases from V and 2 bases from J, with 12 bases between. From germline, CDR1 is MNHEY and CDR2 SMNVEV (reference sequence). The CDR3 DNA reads TGTGCCAGCAGTGGGGCAGGGCTTCAAGAGACCCAGTACTTC. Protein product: CASSGAGLQETQYF.

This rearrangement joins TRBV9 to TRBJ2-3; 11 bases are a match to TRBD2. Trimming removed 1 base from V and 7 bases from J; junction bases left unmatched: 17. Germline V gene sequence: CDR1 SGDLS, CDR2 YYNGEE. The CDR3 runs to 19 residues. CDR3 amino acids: CASSVRRSGGVKWSNTQYF. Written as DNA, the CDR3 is TGTGCCAGCAGCGTAAGACGTAGCGGGGGGGTAAAGTGGTCAAATACGCAGTATTTT.

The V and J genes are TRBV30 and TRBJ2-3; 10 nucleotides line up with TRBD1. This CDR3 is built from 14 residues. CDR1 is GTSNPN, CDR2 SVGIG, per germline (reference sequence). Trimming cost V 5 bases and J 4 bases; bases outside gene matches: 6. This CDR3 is CAWSGQGFPDTQYF. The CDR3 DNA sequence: TGTGCCTGGTCGGGACAGGGGTTCCCAGATACGCAGTATTTT.

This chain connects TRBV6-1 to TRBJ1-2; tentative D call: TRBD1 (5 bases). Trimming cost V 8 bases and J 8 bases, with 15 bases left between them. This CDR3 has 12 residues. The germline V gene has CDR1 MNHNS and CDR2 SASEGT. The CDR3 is CASSGDAGGYTF. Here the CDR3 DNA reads TGTGCCAGCTCGGGGGACGCAGGAGGCTACACCTTC.

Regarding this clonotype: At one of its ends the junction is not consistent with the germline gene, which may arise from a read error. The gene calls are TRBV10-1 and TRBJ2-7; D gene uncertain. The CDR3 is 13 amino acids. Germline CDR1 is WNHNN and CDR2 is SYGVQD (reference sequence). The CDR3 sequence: CVSSDSLGFEQYF. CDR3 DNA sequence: TGCGTCAGCAGTGATTCGCTAGGCTTCGAGCAGTACTTC.

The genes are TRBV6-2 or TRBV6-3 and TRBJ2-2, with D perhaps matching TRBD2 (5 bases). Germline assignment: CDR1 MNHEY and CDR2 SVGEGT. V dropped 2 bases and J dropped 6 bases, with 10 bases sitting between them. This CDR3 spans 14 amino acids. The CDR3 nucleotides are TGTGCCAGCAGTTACCTAGCCATGGCCGGGGAGCTGTTTTTT. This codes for CASSYLAMAGELFF.

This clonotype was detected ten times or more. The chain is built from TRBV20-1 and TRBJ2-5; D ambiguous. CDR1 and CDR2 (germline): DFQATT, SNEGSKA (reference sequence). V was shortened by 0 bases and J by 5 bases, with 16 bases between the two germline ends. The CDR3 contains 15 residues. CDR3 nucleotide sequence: TGCAGTGCTAGAGATGACCGGCAGAAACGGGAGACCCAGTACTTC. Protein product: CSARDDRQKRETQYF.

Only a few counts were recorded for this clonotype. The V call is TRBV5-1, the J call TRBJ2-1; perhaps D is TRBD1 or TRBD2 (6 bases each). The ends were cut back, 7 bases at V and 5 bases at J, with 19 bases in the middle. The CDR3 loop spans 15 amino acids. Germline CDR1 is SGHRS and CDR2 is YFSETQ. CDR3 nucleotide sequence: TGCGCCAGCGGACAGCCGGGACTGGCAAACAATGAGCAGTTCTTC. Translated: CASGQPGLANNEQFF.

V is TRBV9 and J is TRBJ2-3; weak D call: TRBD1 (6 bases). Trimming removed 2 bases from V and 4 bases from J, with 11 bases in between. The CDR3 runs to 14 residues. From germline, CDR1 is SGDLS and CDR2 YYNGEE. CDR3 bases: TGTGCCAGCAGCGTCCAGGGGAGTTCAGATACGCAGTATTTT. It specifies CASSVQGSSDTQYF.

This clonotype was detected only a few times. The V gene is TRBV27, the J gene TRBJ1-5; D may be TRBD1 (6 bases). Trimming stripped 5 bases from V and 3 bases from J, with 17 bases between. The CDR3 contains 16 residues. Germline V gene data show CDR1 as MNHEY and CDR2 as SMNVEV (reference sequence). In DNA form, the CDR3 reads TGTGCCAGCAGTCCCAGCCGGGACAACTTCAATCAGCCCCAGCATTTT. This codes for CASSPSRDNFNQPQHF.

This CDR3 reads CSAFYYFSYEQYF. CDR3 DNA: TGCAGTGCTTTCTATTACTTCTCCTACGAGCAGTACTTC. V gene TRBV20-1 combines with J gene TRBJ2-7; D unresolved. The CDR3 totals 13 residues. V was trimmed by 5 bases and J by 0 bases, leaving 11 bases between them. Germline loops: CDR1 DFQATT, CDR2 SNEGSKA (reference sequence).

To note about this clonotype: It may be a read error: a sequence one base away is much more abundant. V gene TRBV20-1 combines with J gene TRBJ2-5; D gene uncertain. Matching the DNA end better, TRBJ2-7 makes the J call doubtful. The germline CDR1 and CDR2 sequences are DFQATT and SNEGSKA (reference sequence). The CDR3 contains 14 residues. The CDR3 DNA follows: TGCAGTGCTAGAGTTCGGAGTTTGGTGGGCGAGCAGTACTTC. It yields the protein CSARVRSLVGEQYF.

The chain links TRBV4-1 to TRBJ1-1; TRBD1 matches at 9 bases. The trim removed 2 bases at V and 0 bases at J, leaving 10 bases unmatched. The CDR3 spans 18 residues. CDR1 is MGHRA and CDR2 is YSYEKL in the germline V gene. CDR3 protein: CASSQYTGTGFMNTEAFF. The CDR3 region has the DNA TGCGCCAGCAGCCAATACACCGGGACAGGGTTTATGAACACTGAAGCTTTCTTT.

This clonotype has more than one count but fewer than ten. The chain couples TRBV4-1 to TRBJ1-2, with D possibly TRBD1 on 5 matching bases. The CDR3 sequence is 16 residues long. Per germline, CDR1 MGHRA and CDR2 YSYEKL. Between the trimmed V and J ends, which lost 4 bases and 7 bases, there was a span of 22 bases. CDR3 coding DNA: TGCGCCAGCAGCCGGTCGGGAGGGGACCCCGGAGGTGGCTACACCTTC. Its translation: CASSRSGGDPGGGYTF.

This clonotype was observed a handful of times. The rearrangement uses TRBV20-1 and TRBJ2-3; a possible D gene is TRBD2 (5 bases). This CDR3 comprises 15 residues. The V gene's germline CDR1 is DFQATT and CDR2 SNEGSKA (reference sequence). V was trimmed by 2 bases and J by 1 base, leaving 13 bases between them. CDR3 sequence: CSARWALRGTDTQYF. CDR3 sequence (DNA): TGCAGTGCTAGATGGGCTCTGAGGGGCACAGATACGCAGTATTTT.

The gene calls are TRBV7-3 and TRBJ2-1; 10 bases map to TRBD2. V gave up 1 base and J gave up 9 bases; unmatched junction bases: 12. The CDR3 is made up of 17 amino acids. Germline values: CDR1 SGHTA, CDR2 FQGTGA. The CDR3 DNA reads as TGTGCCAGCAGCTTAAGGGCTAGCGGGGGTAACTTGGGTGAGCAGTTCTTC. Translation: CASSLRASGGNLGEQFF. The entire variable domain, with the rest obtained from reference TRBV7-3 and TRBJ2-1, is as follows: GAGVSQTPSNKVTEKGKYVELRCDPISGHTALYWYRQSLGQGPEFLIYFQGTGAADDSGLPNDRFFAVRPEGSVSTLKIQRTERGDSAVYLCASSLRASGGNLGEQFFGPGTRLTVL.

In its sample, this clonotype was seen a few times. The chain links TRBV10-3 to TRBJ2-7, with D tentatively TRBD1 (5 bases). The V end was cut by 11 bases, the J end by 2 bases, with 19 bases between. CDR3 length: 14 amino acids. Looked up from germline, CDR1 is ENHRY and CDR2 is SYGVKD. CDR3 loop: CAVGVAVFAYEQYF. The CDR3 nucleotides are TGTGCCGTAGGGGTTGCGGTTTTTGCCTACGAGCAGTACTTC.

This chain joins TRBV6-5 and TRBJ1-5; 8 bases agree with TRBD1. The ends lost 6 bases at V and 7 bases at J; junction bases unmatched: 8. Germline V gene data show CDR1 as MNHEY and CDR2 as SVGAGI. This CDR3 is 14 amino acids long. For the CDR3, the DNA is TGTGCCAGCAGACCCAGGGGGCCACAACAGCCCCAGCATTTT. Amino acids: CASRPRGPQQPQHF.

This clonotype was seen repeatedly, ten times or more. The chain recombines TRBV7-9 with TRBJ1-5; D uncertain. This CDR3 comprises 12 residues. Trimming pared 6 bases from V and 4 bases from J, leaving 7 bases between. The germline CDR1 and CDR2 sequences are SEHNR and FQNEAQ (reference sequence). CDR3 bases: TGTGCCAGCAGTTCCACAAATCAGCCCCAGCATTTT. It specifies CASSSTNQPQHF.

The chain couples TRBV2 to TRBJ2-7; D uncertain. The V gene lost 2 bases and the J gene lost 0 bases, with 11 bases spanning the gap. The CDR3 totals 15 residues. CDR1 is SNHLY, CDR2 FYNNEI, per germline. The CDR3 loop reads CASSERLLSSYEQYF. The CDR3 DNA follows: TGTGCCAGCAGTGAAAGACTTCTGAGCTCCTACGAGCAGTACTTC.

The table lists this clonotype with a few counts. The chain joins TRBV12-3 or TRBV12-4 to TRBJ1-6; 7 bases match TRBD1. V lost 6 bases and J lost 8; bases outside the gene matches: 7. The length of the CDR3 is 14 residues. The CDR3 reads CASSRQGGDSPLHF. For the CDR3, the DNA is TGTGCCAGCAGCAGACAGGGTGGCGATTCACCCCTCCACTTT.

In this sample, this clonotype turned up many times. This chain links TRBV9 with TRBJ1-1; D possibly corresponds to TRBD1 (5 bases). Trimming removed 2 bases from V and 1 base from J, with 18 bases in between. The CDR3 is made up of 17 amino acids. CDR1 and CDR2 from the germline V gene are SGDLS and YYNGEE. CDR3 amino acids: CASSVAGTLQGNTEAFF. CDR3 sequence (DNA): TGTGCCAGCAGCGTCGCCGGGACGCTGCAAGGGAACACTGAAGCTTTCTTT.